Following are 9 T cell receptor beta chains from one sample sequenced in a study of blood T cell repertoires in COVID-19. TCRdb keeps only in-frame clones here, not all; method: immunoSEQ multiplex PCR. The sample comprises about 300,000 clones, nearly 90% of which are singletons, and approximately 5% rests with the top ten. Material for sequencing was PBMCs or T cells enriched from blood (not recorded which). The receptors derive from a woman younger than 45 who had recovered from COVID-19.

V is TRBV7-8 and J is TRBJ1-2; tentative D call: TRBD1 (5 bases). The germline V gene has CDR1 SGHVS and CDR2 FQNEAQ. Trimming removed 1 base at V and 4 bases at J, with 10 bases between. This CDR3 spans 14 amino acids. The CDR3 region has the DNA TGTGCCAGCAGCTTAGAGGAGACAGTCTATGGCTACACCTTC. Translation: CASSLEETVYGYTF. The entire variable domain, with the rest obtained from reference TRBV7-8 and TRBJ1-2, is as follows: GAGVSQSPRYKVAKRGQDVALRCDPISGHVSLFWYQQALGQGPEFLTYFQNEAQLDKSGLPSDRFFAERPEGSVSTLKIQRTQQEDSAVYLCASSLEETVYGYTFGSGTRLTVV.

The CDR3 nucleotides are TGTGCCAGCAGCACTCTGTGGGAAAAACTGTTTTTT. Translated, it gives CASSTLWEKLFF. V gene TRBV25-1 combines with J gene TRBJ1-4; D gene unclear. The CDR3 consists of 12 residues. Deletions cut 6 bases from V and 8 bases from J, with 10 bases between. From germline, CDR1 is MGHDK and CDR2 SYGVNS.

V gene TRBV10-2 combines with J gene TRBJ1-6; the D gene is possibly TRBD1 (6 bases). This CDR3 is 17 amino acids long. Trimming removed 0 bases at V and 5 bases at J, with 14 bases between. CDR1 WSHSY and CDR2 SAAADI come from the germline V gene. CDR3 region: CASSESRGAGNNSPLHF. As DNA, the CDR3 is TGCGCCAGCAGTGAGTCGCGGGGGGCTGGGAATAATTCACCCCTCCACTTT.

The chain links TRBV19 to TRBJ1-2, with D possibly TRBD1 on 6 matching bases. There are 15 residues in the CDR3. The V end lost 4 bases, the J end lost 4 bases, and 16 bases lay between the germline ends. Germline V lookup: CDR1 LNHDA, CDR2 SQIVND (reference sequence). CDR3 nucleotides: TGTGCCAGTAGTAGGGGGCAGGGTCGTAGCTATGGCTACACCTTC. Its translation is CASSRGQGRSYGYTF. The full variable domain, rest sourced from reference TRBV19 and TRBJ1-2, is DGGITQSPKYLFRKEGQNVTLSCEQNLNHDAMYWYRQDPGQGLRLIYYSQIVNDFQKGDIAEGYSVSREKKESFPLTVTSAQKNPTAFYLCASSRGQGRSYGYTFGSGTRLTVV.

The V and J genes are TRBV7-2 and TRBJ2-1; D is perhaps TRBD2 (6 bases). This CDR3 region has 17 residues. Germline V CDR1 and CDR2: SGHTA, FQGNSA. V lost 4 bases to trimming and J lost 5 bases, with 21 bases between them. The CDR3 DNA follows: TGTGCCAGCAGCTCCCCCCCGACGGGAACGGGGGACAATGAGCAGTTCTTC. This codes for CASSSPPTGTGDNEQFF.

The chain employs TRBV6-5 and TRBJ1-1, with a tentative D call TRBD1 (6 bases). The CDR3 is made up of 13 amino acids. Between the trimmed V and J ends, which lost 6 bases and 7 bases, there was a span of 15 bases. In germline, CDR1 is MNHEY, CDR2 SVGAGI. The DNA for the CDR3 is TGTGCCAGCAGGGTAGGGGGGGAACTTGAAGCTTTCTTT. Its translation is CASRVGGELEAFF.

This clone was detected a few times. V usage is TRBV9 and J usage is TRBJ2-7, with TRBD2 matching 12 bases. Trimming took 4 bases from V and 3 from J; bases not matched to a gene: 11. The CDR3 spans 17 residues. Germline CDR1 reads SGDLS; CDR2 reads YYNGEE. DNA of the CDR3: TGTGCCAGCAGCCCCACTAGCGGGGGGTTACGGCTCTACGAGCAGTACTTC. Amino acid sequence: CASSPTSGGLRLYEQYF.

This clone was seen only a few times. V and J are TRBV7-3 and TRBJ1-2; D remains unclear. The CDR3 has 17 residues. Trimming shortened V by 1 base and J by 4 bases, and 19 bases separated the two germline ends. The germline V gene has CDR1 SGHTA and CDR2 FQGTGA. CDR3 residues: CASSLIGASAGTYGYTF. CDR3 coding DNA: TGTGCCAGCAGCTTAATTGGAGCCAGCGCCGGAACCTATGGCTACACCTTC.

The chain carries TRBV7-9 and TRBJ1-1; D perhaps matches TRBD1 (6 bases). The CDR3 totals 13 residues. Trimming removed 5 bases at V and 6 bases at J, with 13 bases between. Germline V lookup: CDR1 SEHNR, CDR2 FQNEAQ (reference sequence). As DNA, the CDR3 is TGTGCCAGCAGCGCCCGACAGGACGCTGAAGCTTTCTTT. This gives the protein CASSARQDAEAFF.